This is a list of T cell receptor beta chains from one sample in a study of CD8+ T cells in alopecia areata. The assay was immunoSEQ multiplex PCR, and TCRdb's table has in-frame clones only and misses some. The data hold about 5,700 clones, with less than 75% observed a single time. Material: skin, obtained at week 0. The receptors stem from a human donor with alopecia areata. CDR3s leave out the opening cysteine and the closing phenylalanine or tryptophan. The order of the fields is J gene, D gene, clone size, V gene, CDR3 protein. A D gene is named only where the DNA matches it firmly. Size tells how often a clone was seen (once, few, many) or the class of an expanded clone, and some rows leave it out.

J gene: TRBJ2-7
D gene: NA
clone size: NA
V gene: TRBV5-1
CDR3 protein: ASSRLERGEQY

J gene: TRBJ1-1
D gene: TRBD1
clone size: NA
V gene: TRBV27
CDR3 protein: ASRGPGGMNTEAF

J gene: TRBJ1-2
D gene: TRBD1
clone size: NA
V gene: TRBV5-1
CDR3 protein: ASSLGQGNYGYT

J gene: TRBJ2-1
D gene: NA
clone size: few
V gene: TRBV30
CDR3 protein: AWTPGGRREQF

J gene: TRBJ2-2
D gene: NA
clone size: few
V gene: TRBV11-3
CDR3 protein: ASSFLDGELF

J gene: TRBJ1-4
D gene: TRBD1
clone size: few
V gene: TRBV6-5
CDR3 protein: ASSYSGQESEKLF

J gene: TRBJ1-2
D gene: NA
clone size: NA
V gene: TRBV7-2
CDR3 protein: ASRKRQGYT

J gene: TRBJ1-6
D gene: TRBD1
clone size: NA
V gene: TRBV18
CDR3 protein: ASSPTGGNSPLH

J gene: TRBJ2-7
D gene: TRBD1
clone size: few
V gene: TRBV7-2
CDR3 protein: ASSRGQGYEQY

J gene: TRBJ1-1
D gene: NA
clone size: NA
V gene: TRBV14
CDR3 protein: ASSLGSNTEAF

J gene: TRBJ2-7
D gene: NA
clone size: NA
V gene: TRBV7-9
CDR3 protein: ASSLEDSNYEQY

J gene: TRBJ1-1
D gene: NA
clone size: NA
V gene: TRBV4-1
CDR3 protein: ASSTPRVDLMRVEAF

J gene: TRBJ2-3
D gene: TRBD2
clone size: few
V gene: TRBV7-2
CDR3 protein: ASSLDSRRGGDTQY

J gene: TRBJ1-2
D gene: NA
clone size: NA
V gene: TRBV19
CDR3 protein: ASNLGQHYGYT

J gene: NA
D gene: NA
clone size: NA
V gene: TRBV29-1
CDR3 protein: SVYGDSETQY